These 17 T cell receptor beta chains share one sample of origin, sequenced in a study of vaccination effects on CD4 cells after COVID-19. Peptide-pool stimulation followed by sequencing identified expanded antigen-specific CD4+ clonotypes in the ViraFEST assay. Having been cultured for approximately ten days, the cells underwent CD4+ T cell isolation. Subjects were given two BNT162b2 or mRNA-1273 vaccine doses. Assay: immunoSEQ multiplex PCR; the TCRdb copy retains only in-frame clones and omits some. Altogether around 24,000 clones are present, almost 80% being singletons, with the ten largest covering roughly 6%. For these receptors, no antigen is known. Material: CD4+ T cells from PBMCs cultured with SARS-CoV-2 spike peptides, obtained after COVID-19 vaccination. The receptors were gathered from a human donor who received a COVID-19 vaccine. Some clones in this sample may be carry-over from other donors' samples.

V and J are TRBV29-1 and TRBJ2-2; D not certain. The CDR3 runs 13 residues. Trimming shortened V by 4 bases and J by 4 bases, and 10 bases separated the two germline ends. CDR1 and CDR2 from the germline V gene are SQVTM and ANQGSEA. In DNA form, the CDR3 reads TGCAGCGTTGGCTTATCGGGCACCGGGGAGCTGTTTTTT. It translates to CSVGLSGTGELFF.

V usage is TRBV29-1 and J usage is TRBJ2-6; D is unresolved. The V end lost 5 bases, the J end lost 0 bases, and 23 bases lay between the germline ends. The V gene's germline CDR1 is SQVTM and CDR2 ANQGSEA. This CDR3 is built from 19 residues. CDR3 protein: CSVTFVALNTNSGANVLTF. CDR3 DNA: TGCAGCGTTACGTTCGTAGCCCTAAACACAAACTCTGGGGCCAACGTCCTGACTTTC.

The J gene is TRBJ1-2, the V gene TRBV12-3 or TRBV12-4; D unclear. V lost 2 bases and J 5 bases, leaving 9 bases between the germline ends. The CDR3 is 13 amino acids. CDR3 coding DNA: TGTGCCAGCAGTTTAACAGATCCTTATGGCTACACCTTC. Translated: CASSLTDPYGYTF.

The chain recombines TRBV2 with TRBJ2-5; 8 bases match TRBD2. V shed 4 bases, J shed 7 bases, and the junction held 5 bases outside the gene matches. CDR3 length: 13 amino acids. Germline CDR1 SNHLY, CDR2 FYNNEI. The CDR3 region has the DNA TGTGCCAGCAGTGCCGGGGGGGGATGGACCCAGTACTTC. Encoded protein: CASSAGGGWTQYF.

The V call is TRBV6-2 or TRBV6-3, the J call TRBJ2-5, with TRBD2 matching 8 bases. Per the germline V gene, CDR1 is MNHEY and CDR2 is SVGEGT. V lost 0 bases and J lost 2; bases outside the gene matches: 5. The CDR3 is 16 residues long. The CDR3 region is CASSYSSGGGQETQYF. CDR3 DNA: TGTGCCAGCAGTTACTCGTCCGGGGGGGGACAAGAGACCCAGTACTTC.

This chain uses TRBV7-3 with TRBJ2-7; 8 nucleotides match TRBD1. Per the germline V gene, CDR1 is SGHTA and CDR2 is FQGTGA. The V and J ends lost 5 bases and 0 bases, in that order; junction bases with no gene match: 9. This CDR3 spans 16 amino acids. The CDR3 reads CASSVSGGTRSYEQYV. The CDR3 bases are TGTGCCAGCAGCGTATCAGGGGGCACCCGCTCCTACGAGCAGTACGTC.

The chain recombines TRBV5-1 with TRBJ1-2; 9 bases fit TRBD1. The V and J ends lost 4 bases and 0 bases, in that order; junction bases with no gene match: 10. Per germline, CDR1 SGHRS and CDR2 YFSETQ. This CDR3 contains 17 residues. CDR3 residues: CASSILPGQGTNYGYTF. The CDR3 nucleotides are TGCGCCAGCAGCATTCTACCGGGACAGGGAACTAACTATGGCTACACCTTC.

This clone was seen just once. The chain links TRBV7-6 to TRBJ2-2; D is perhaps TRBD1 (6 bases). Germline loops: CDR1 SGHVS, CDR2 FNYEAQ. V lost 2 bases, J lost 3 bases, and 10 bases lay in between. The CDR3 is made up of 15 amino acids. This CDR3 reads CASSLTGLDTGELFF. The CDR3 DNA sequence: TGTGCCAGCAGCTTAACAGGGTTGGACACCGGGGAGCTGTTTTTT.

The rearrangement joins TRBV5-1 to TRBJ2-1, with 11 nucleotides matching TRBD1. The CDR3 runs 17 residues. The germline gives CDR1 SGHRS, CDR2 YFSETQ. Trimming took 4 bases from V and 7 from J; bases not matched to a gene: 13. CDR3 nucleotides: TGCGCCAGCAGCCCAACCAGGGCGGGACAGGGGGGGAATGAGCAGTTCTTC. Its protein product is CASSPTRAGQGGNEQFF.

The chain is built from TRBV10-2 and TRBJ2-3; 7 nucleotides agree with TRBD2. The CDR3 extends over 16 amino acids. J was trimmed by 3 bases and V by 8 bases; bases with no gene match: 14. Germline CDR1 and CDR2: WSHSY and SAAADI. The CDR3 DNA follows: TGCGCCAGCTCAGCCCATTCGGCGGGGGAAACAGATACGCAGTATTTT. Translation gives CASSAHSAGETDTQYF.

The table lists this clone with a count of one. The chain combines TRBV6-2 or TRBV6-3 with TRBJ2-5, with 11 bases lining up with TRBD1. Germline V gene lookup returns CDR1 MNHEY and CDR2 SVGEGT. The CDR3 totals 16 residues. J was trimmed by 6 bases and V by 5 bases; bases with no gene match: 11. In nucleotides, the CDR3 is TGTGCCAGCAGTAACCCGGACAGGGGGCAAACCCAGACCCAGTACTTC. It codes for CASSNPDRGQTQTQYF.

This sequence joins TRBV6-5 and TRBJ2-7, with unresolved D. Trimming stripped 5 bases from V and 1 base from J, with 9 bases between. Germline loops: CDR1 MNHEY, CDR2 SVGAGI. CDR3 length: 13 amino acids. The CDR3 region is CASSINWSYEQYV. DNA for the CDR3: TGTGCCAGCAGTATTAACTGGTCCTACGAGCAGTACGTC.

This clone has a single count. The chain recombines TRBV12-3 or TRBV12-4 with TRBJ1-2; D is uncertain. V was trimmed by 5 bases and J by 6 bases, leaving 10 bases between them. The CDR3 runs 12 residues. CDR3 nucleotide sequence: TGTGCCAGCAGTCCACACCCACATGGCTACACCTTC. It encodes CASSPHPHGYTF.

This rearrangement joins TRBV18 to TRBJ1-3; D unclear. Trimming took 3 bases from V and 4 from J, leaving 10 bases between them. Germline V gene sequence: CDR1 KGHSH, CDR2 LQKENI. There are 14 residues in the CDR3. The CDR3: CASSPGGGGNTIYF. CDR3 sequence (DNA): TGTGCCAGCTCACCCGGAGGTGGCGGAAACACCATATATTTT.

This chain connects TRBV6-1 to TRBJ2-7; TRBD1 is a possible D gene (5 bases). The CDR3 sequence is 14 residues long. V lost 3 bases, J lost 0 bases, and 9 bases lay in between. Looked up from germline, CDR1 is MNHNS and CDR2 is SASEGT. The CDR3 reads CASSDQDISYEQYV. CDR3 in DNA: TGTGCCAGCAGTGACCAGGACATCTCCTACGAGCAGTACGTC.

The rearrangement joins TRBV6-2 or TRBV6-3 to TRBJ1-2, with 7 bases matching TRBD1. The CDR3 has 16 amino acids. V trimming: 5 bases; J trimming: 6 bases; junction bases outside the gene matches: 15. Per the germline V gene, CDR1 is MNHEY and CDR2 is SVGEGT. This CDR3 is CASSHSGTEIGDGYTF. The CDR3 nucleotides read TGTGCCAGCAGTCATTCCGGGACAGAAATTGGGGATGGCTACACCTTC.

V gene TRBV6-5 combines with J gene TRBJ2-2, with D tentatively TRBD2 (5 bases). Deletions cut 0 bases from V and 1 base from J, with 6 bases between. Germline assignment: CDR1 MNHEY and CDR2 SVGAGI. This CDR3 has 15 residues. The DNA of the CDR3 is TGTGCCAGCAGTTACTCGAGCGGGAACACCGGGGAGCTGTTTTTT. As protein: CASSYSSGNTGELFF.